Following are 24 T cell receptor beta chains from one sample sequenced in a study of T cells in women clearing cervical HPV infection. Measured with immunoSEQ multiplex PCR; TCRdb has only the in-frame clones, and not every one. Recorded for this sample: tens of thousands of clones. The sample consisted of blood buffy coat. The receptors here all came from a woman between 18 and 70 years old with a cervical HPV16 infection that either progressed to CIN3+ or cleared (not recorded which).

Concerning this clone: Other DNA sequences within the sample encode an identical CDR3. The CDR3 reads CSARLAGGNTQYF. The part of the CDR3 DNA that was read is TGCAGTGCTCGACTAGCGGGAGGAAATACG. This chain links TRBV20-1 with TRBJ2-3; 13 bases line up with TRBD2. The sequenced fragment ends 3 residues before the CDR3 boundary, so the rest is inferred from the germline J gene. The V gene's germline CDR1 is DFQATT and CDR2 SNEGSKA (reference sequence). CDR3 size: 13 residues. Trimming removed 5 bases from V and 7 bases from J; junction bases left unmatched: 3.

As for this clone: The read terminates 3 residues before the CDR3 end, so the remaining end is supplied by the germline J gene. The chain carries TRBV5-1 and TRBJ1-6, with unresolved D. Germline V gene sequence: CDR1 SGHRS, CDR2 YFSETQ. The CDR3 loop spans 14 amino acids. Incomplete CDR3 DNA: TGCGCCAGCAGCCTGGAACGAGACTCATGGCCC. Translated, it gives CASSLERDSWP. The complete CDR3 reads CASSLERDSWPLHF.

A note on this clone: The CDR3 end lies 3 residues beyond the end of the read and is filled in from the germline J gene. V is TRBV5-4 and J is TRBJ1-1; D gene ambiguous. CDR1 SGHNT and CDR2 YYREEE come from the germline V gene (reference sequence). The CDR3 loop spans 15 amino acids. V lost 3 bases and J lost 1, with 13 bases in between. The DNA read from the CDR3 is TGTGCCAGCAGCTCGAGTCAAGCGGCGAACACTGAA. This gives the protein CASSSSQAANTE. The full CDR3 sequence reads CASSSSQAANTEAFF.

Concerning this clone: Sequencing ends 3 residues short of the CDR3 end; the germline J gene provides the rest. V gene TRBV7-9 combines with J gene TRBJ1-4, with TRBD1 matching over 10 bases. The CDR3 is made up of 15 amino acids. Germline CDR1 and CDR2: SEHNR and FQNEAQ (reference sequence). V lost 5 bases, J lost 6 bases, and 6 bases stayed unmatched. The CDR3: CASSKIGTGDEKLFF. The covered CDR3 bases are TGTGCCAGCAGCAAGATCGGGACAGGGGATGAAAAA.

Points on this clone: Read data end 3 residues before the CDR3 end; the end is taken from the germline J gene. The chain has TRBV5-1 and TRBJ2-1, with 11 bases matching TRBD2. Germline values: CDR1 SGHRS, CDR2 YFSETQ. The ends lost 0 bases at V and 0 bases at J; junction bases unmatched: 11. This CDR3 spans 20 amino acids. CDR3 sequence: CASSLGEFSGRGSSYNEQFF. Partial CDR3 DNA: TGCGCCAGCAGCTTGGGGGAATTTAGCGGGAGGGGGAGCTCCTACAATGAG.

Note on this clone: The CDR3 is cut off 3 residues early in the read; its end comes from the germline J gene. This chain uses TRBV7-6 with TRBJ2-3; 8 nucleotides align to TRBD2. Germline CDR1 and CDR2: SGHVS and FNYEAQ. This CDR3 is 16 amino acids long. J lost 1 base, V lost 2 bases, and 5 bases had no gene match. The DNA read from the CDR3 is TGTGCCAGCAGCTTAATTACTAGCGGTGGCACAGATACG. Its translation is CASSLITSGGTDT. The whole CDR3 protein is CASSLITSGGTDTQYF. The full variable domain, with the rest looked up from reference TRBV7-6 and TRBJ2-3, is GAGVSQSPRYKVTKRGQDVALRCDPISGHVSLYWYRQALGQGPEFLTYFNYEAQQDKSGLPNDRFSAERPEGSISTLTIQRTEQRDSAMYRCASSLITSGGTDTQYFGPGTRLTVL.

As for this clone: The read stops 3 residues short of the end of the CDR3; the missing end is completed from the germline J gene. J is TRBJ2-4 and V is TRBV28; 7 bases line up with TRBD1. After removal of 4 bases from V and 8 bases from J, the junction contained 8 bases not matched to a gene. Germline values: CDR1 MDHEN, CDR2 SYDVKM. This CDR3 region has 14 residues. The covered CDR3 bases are TGTGCCAGCAGTTCGACCGACAGGGAGTACATT. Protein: CASSSTDREYI. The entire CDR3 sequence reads CASSSTDREYIQYF.

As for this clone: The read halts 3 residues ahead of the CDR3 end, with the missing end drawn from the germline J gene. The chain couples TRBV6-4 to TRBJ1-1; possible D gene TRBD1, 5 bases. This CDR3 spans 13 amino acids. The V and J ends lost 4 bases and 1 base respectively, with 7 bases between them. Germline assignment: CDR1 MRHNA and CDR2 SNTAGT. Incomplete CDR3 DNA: TGTGCCAGCAGTGCGGGGGGGAACACTGAA. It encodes CASSAGGNTE. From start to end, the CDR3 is CASSAGGNTEAFF.

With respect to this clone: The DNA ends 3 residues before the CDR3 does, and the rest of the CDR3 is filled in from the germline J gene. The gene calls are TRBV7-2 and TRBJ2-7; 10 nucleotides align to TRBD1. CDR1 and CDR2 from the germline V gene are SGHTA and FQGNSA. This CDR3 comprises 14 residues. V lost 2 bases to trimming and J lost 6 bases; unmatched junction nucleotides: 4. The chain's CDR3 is CASSLLDRGTEQYF. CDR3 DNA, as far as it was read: TGTGCCAGCAGCTTACTGGACAGGGGGACCGAG.

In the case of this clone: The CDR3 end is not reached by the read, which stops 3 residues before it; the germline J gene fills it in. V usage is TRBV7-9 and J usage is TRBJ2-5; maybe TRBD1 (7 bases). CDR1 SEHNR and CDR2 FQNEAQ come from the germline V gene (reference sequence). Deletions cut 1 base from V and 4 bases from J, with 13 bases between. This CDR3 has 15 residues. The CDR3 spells CASSLEEGARETQYF. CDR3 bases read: TGTGCCAGCAGCTTAGAGGAGGGGGCGCGAGAGACC.

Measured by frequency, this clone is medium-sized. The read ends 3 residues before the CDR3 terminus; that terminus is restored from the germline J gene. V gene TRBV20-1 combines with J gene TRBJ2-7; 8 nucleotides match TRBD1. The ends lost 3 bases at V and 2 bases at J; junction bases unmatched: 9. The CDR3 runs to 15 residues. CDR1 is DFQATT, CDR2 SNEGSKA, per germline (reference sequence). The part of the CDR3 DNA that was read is TGCAGTGCTAGTCAGGGGGCAGGGGGTCCCTACGAG. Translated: CSASQGAGGPYE. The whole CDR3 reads CSASQGAGGPYEQYF.

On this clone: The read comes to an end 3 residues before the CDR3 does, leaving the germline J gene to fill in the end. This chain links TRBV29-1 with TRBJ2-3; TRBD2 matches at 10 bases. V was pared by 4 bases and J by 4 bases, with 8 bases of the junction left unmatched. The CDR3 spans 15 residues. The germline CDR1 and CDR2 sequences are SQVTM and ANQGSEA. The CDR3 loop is CSVGRAGGLADTQYF. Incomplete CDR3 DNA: TGCAGCGTTGGAAGAGCGGGGGGGTTGGCAGATACG.

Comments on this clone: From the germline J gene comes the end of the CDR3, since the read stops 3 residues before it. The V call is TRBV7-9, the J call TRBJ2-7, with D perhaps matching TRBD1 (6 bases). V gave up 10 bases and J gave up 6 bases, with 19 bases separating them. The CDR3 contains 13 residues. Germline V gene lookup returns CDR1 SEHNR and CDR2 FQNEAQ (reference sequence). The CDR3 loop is CAITRQDSIEQYF. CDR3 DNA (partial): TGTGCCATCACCAGACAGGATTCTATCGAG.

The CDR3 is CASSLGDEQYF. The CDR3 bases that were read are TGCGCCAGCAGCTTGGGCGACGAG. This chain connects TRBV5-1 to TRBJ2-7, with D unresolved. The sequenced fragment ends 3 residues before the CDR3 boundary, so the rest is inferred from the germline J gene. Trimming took 0 bases from V and 5 from J, leaving 3 bases between them. Germline CDR1 SGHRS, CDR2 YFSETQ. The CDR3 sequence is 11 residues long.

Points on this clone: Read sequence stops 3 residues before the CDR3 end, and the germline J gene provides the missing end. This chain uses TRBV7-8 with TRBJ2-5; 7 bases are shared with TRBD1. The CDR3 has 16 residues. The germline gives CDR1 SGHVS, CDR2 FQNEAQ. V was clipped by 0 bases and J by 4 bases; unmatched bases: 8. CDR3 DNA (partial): TGTGCCAGCAGCTTAGCGCTAGGGGCAGGGGGAGAGACC. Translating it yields CASSLALGAGGET. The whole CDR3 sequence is CASSLALGAGGETQYF.

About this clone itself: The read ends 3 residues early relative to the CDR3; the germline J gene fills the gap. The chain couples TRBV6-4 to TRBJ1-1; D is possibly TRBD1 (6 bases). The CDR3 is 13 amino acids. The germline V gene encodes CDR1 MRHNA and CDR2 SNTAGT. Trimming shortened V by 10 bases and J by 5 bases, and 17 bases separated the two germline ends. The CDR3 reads CATLPGGATEAFF. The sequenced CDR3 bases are TGTGCCACTCTGCCTGGGGGCGCGACTGAA.

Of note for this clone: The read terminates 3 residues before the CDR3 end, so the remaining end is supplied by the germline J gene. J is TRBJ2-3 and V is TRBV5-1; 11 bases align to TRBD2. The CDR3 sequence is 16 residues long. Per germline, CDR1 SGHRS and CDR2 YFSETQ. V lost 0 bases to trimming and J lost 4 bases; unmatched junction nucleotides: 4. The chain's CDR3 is CASSLALAGGADTQYF. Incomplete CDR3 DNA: TGCGCCAGCAGCTTGGCGCTAGCGGGAGGTGCAGATACG.

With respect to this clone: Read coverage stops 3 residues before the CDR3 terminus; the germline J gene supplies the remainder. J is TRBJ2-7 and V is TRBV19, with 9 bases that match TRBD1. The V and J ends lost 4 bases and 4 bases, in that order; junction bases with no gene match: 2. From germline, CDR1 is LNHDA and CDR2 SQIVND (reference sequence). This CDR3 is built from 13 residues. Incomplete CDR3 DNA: TGTGCCAGTAGTAGCGGGACAGGGTACGAG. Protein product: CASSSGTGYE. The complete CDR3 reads CASSSGTGYEQYF.

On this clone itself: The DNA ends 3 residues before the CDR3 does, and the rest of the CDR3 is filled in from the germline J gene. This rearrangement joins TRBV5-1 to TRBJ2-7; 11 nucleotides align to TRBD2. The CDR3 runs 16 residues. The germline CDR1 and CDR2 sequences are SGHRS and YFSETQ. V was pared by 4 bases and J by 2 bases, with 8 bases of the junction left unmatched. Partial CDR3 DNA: TGCGCCAGCAGCCGGATGACTAGCGGGAAACCCTACGAG. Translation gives CASSRMTSGKPYE. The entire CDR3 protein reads CASSRMTSGKPYEQYF. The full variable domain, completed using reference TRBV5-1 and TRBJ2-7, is KAGVTQTPRYLIKTRGQQVTLSCSPISGHRSVSWYQQTPGQGLQFLFEYFSETQRNKGNFPGRFSGRQFSNSRSEMNVSTLELGDSALYLCASSRMTSGKPYEQYFGPGTRLTVT.

This chain's CDR3 is CASSEVLADSYEQYF. Incomplete CDR3 DNA: TGTGCCAGCAGTGAAGTACTAGCGGATTCCTACGAG. The genes are TRBV2 and TRBJ2-7, with 8 bases matching TRBD2. Coverage ceases 3 residues before the CDR3 finishes, and the germline J gene fills in the end. CDR1 is SNHLY and CDR2 is FYNNEI in the germline V gene. The CDR3 loop spans 15 amino acids. V shed 1 base, J shed 1 base, and the junction held 3 bases outside the gene matches.

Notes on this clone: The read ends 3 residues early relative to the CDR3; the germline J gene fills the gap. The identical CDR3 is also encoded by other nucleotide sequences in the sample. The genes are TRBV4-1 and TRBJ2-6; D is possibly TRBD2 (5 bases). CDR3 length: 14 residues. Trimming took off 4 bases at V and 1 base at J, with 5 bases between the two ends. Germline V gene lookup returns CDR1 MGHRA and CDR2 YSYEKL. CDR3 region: CASSPGSGANVLTF. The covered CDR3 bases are TGCGCCAGCAGCCCGGGGTCTGGGGCCAACGTC.

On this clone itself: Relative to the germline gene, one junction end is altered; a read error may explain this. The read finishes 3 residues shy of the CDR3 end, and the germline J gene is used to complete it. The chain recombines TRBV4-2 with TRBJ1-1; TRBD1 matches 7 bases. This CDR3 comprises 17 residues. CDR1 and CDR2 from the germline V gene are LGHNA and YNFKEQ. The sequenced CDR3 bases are TGCGCCAGCAGCCAAGTAGTAAGGACAGGAGTGAACACTGAA. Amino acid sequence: CASSQVVRTGVNTE. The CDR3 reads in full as CASSQVVRTGVNTEAFF.

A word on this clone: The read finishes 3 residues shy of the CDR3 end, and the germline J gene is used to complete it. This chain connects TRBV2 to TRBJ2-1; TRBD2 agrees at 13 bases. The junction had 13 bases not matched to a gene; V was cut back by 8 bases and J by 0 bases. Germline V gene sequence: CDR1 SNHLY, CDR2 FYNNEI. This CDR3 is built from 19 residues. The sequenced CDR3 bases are TGTGCCAGCTCAAACCCTCCGGGACTAGCGGGATCCTCCTACAATGAG. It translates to CASSNPPGLAGSSYNE. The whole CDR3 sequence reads CASSNPPGLAGSSYNEQFF.

The CDR3 loop is CASSLAVAGLNEQFF. The sequenced part of the CDR3 DNA is TGCGCCAGCAGCTTGGCCGTGGCAGGGCTCAATGAG. The chain is built from TRBV5-1 and TRBJ2-1; D is perhaps TRBD1 (5 bases). The CDR3 extends 3 residues past the end of the read, so its final part is completed from the germline J gene. V lost 0 bases and J 6 bases, leaving 13 bases between the germline ends. Germline values: CDR1 SGHRS, CDR2 YFSETQ. The CDR3 loop spans 15 amino acids.